This T cell receptor (beta chain) was profiled in a study of monozygotic twins with inflammatory bowel disease. Study-level points and caveats: The sharing of clonotypes with others was lower in IBD patients than in healthy twins, especially with disease activity.

Remarks on this clonotype: What it binds is unknown.

Per the germline V gene, CDR1 is SEHNR and CDR2 is FQNEAQ (reference sequence). The CDR3 runs 16 residues. Researchers used template switching to add UMIs featuring a 6-nucleotide sample barcode. TCRdb re-called the 5' RACE reads; one entry per CDR3 protein, DNA not given. The sample totals about 300,000 distinct CDR3 sequences. The receptor's source is a human donor with ulcerative colitis or Crohn's disease, or a healthy co-twin of an affected twin (not recorded which). The sample comprised blood. The chain links TRBV7-9 to TRBJ2-7; the D gene TCRdb calls, TRBD2, cannot be checked with no DNA. CDR3 protein: CASSSGLLTPLYEQYF.